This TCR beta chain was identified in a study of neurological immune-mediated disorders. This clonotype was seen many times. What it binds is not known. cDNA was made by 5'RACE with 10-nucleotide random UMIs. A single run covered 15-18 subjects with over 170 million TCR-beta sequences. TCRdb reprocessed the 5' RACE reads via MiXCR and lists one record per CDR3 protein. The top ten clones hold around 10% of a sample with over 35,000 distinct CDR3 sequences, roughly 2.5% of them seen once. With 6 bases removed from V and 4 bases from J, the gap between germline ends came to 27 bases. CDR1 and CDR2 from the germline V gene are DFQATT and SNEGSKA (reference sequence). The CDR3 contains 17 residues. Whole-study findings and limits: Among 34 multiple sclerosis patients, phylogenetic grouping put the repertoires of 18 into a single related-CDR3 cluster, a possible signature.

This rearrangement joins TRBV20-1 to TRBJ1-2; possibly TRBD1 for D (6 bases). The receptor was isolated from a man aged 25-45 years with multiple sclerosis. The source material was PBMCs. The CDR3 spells CSAKNTGRSGSLYGYTF. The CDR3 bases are TGCAGTGCAAAAAATACAGGGCGCTCGGGCAGCCTCTATGGCTACACCTTC.